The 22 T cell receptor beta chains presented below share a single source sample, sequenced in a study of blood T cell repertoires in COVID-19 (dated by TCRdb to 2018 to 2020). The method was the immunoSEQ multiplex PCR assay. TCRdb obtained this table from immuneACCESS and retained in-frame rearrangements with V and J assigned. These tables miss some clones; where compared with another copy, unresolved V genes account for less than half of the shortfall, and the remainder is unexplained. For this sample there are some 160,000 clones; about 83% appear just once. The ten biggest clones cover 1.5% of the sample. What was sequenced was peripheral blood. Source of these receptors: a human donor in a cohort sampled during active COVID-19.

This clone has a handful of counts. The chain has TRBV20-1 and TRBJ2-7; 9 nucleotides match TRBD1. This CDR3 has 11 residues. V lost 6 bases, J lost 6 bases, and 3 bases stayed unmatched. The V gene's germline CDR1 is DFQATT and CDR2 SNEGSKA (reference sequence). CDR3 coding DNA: TGCAGTGCGACAGGGGGAGGCGAGCAGTACTTC. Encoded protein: CSATGGGEQYF.

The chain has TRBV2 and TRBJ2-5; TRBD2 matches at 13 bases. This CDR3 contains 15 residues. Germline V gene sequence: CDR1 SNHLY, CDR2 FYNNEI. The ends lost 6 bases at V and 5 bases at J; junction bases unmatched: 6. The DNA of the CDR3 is TGTGCCAGCAGCTTGACTAGCGGGGGGCGGGAGACCCAGTACTTC. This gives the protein CASSLTSGGRETQYF.

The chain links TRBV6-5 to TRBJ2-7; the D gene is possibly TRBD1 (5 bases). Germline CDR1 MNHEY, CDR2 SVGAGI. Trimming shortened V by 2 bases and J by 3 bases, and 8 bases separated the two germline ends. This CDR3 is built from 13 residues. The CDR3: CASSYQRGYEQYF. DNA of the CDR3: TGTGCCAGCAGTTACCAAAGGGGCTACGAGCAGTACTTC.

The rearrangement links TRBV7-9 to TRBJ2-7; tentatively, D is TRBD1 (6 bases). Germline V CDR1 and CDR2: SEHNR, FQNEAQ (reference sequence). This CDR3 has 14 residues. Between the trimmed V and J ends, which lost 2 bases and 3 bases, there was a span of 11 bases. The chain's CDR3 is CASSLSGASYEQYF. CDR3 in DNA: TGTGCCAGCAGCTTATCAGGGGCAAGCTACGAGCAGTACTTC.

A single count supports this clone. The CDR3 here is CASSIGPPGANVLTF. The CDR3 DNA reads as TGCGCCAGCAGCATCGGTCCCCCGGGGGCCAACGTCCTGACTTTC. The V call is TRBV5-1, the J call TRBJ2-6; D uncertain. Trimming removed 4 bases at V and 4 bases at J, with 12 bases between. The CDR3 is made up of 15 amino acids. Germline V CDR1 and CDR2: SGHRS, YFSETQ.

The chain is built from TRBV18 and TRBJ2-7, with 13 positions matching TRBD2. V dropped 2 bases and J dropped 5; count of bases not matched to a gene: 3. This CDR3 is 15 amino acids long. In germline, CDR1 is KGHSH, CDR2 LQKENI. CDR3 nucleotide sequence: TGTGCCAGCTCACCATGGACTAGCGGGAGTGACGAGCAGTACTTC. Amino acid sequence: CASSPWTSGSDEQYF.

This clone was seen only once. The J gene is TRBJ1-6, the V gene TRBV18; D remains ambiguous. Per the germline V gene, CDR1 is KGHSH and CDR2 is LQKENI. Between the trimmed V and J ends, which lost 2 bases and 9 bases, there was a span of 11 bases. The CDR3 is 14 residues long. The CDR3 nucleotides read TGTGCCAGCTCACCATCCCAGGAGGTTTCACCCCTCCACTTT. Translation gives CASSPSQEVSPLHF.

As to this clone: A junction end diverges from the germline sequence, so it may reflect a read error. The CDR3 region is CASSWNRGEPFF. The CDR3 DNA sequence: TGTGCCAGCAGTTGGAACAGGGGGGAGCCGTTCTTC. The chain uses TRBV27 and TRBJ2-1, with 8 bases that match TRBD1. Germline CDR1 reads MNHEY; CDR2 reads SMNVEV (reference sequence). The CDR3 sequence is 12 residues long.

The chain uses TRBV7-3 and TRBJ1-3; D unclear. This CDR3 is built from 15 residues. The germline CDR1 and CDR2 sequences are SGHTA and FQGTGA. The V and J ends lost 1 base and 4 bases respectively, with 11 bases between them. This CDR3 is CASSLNAGSGNTIYF. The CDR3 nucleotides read TGTGCCAGCAGCTTAAATGCGGGTTCGGGAAACACCATATATTTT. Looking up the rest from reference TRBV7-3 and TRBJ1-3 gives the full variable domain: GAGVSQTPSNKVTEKGKYVELRCDPISGHTALYWYRQSLGQGPEFLIYFQGTGAADDSGLPNDRFFAVRPEGSVSTLKIQRTERGDSAVYLCASSLNAGSGNTIYFGEGSWLTVV.

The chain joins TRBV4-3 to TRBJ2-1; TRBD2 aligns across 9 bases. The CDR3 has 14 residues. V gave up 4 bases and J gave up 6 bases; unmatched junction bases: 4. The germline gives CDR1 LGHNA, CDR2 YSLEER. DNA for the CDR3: TGCGCCAGCAGCCCCGGCGGGGGGGTCAATGAGCAGTTCTTC. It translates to CASSPGGGVNEQFF.

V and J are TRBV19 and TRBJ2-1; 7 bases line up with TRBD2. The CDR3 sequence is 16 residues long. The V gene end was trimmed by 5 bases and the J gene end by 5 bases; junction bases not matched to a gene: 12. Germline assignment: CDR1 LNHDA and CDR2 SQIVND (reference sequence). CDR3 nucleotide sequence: TGTGCCAGTAGTCCCCTACCGGGGGGTACCGACAATGAGCAGTTCTTC. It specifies CASSPLPGGTDNEQFF.

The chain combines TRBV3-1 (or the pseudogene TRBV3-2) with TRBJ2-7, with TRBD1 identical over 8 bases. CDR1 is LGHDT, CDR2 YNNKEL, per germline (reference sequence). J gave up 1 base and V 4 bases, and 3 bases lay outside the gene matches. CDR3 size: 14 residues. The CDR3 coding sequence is TGTGCCAGCAGCCCTGGACAGGGTTCCTACGAGCAGTACTTC. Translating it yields CASSPGQGSYEQYF.

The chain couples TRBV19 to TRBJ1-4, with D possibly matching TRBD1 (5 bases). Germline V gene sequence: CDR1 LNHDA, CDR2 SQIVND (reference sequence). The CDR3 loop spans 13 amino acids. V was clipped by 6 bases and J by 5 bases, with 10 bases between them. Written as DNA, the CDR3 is TGTGCCAGTAGAGACAGCGTAAATGAAAAACTGTTTTTT. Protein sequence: CASRDSVNEKLFF. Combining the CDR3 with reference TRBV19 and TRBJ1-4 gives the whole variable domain DGGITQSPKYLFRKEGQNVTLSCEQNLNHDAMYWYRQDPGQGLRLIYYSQIVNDFQKGDIAEGYSVSREKKESFPLTVTSAQKNPTAFYLCASRDSVNEKLFFGSGTQLSVL.

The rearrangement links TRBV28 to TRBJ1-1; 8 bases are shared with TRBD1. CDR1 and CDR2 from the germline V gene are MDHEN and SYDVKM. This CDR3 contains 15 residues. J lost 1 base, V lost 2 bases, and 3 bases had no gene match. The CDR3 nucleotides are TGTGCCAGCAGTTTAACCGGACAGGGGAACACTGAAGCTTTCTTT. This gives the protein CASSLTGQGNTEAFF.

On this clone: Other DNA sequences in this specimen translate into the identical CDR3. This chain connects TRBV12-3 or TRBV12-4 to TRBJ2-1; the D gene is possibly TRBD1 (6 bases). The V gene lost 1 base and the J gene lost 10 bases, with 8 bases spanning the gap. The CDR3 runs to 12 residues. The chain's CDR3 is CASSLEGGEQFF. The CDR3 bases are TGTGCCAGCAGTTTAGAAGGGGGAGAGCAGTTCTTC.

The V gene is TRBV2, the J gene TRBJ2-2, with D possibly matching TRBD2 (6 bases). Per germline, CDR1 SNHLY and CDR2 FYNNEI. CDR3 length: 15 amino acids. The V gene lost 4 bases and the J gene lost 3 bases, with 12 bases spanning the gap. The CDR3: CASSGGAGYTGELFF. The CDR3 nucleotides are TGTGCCAGCAGTGGCGGCGCGGGGTACACCGGGGAGCTGTTTTTT.

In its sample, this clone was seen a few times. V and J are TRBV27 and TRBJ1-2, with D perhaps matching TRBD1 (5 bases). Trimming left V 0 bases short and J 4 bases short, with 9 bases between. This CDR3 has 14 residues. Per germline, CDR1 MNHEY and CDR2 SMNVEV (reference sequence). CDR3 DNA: TGTGCCAGCAGTTTATCGGGGGGTAGCTATGGCTACACCTTC. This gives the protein CASSLSGGSYGYTF.

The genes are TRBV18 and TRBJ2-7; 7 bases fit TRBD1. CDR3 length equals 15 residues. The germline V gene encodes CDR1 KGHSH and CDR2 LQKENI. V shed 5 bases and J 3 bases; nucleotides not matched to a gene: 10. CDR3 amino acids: CASSVTQGPLYEQYF. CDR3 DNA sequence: TGTGCCAGCTCAGTCACACAGGGGCCCCTCTACGAGCAGTACTTC. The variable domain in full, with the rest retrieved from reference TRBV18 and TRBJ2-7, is NAGVMQNPRHLVRRRGQEARLRCSPMKGHSHVYWYRQLPEEGLKFMVYLQKENIIDESGMPKERFSAEFPKEGPSILRIQQVVRGDSAAYFCASSVTQGPLYEQYFGPGTRLTVT.

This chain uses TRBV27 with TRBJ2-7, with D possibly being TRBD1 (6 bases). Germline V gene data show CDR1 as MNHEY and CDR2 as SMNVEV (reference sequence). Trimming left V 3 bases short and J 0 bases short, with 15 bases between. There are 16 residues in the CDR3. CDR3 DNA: TGTGCCAGCAGTTTGGGACACGCGACAAGCTCCTACGAGCAGTACTTC. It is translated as CASSLGHATSSYEQYF.

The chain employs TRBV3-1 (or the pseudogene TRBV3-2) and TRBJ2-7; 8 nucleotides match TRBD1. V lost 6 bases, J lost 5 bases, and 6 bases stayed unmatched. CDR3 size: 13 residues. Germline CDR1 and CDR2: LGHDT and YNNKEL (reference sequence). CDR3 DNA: TGTGCCAGCAGACCCTCGACAGGGGACGAGCAGTACTTC. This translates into CASRPSTGDEQYF.

CDR3 bases: TGCAGCGTTGCGGGGGGGTTCACAGATACGCAGTATTTT. Its protein product is CSVAGGFTDTQYF. The rearrangement links TRBV29-1 to TRBJ2-3; 8 bases agree with TRBD2. Germline CDR1 is SQVTM and CDR2 is ANQGSEA. The CDR3 is 13 amino acids. J gave up 2 bases and V 4 bases, and 2 bases lay outside the gene matches.

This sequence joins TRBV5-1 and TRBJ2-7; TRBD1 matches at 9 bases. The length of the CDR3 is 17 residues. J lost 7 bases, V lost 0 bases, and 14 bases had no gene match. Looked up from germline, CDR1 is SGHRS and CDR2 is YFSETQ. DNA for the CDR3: TGCGCCAGCAGCTTGGCAGGTGCCAGGACAGGGGTAAGGGAGCAGTACTTC. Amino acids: CASSLAGARTGVREQYF.